This TCR beta chain was sequenced during a study of blood T cell repertoires in COVID-19. For the study at large: COVID-19 samples, acute and convalescent, were from the United States, Italy and Spain.

Produced via immunoSEQ multiplex PCR; TCRdb's table is partial and in-frame only. The data hold 30,000 to 40,000 clones, with about nine tenths observed a single time. The sample was peripheral blood. The clonotype comes from a man in his fifties or sixties with active or convalescent COVID-19.

For the CDR3, the DNA is TGTGCCAGCAGCCCCGGGACAGGGGGTCCCTACGAGCAGTACTTC. Translating gives CASSPGTGGPYEQYF. The J gene is TRBJ2-7, the V gene TRBV11-2; 11 bases fit TRBD1. Germline V CDR1 and CDR2: SGHAT, FQNNGV. Losses at the gene ends were 5 bases for V and 2 bases for J; bases not matched to a gene: 5. The CDR3 totals 15 residues.